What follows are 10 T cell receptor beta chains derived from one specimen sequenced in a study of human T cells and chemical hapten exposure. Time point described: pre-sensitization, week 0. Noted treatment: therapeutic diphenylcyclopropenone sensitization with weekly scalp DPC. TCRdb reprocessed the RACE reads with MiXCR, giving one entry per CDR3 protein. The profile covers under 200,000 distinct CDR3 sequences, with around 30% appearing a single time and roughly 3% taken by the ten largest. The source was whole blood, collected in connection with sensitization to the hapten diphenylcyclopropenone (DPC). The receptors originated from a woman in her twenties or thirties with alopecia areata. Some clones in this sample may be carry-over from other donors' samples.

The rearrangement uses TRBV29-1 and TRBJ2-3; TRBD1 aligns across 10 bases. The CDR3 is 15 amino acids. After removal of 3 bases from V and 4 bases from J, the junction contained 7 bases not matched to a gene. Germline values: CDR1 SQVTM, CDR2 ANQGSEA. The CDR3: CSVDRDRGGPDTQYF. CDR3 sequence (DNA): TGCAGCGTTGACCGGGACAGGGGAGGCCCAGATACGCAGTATTTT.

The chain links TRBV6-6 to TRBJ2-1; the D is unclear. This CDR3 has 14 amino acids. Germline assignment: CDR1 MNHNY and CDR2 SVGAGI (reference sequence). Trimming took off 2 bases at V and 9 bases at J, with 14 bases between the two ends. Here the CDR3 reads CASSYPLDGPEQFF. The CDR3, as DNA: TGTGCCAGCAGTTACCCCCTAGATGGGCCTGAGCAGTTCTTC.

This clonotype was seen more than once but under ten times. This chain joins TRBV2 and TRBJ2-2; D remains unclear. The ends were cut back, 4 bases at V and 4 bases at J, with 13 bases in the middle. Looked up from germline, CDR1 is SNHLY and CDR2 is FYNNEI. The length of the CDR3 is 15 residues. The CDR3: CASSADSRLTGELFF. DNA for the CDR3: TGTGCCAGCAGTGCCGACTCACGCCTCACCGGGGAGCTGTTTTTT.

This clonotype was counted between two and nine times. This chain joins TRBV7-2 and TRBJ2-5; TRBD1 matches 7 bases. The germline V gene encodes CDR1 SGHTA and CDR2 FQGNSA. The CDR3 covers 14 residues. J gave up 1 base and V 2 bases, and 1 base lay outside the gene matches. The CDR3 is CASSLSGGQETQYF. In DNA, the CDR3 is TGTGCCAGCAGCTTATCAGGGGGCCAAGAGACCCAGTACTTC.

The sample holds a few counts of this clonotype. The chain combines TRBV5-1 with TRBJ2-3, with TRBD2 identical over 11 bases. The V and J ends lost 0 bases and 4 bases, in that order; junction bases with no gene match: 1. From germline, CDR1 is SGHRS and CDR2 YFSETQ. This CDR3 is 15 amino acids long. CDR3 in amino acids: CASSLALAGADTQYF. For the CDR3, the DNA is TGCGCCAGCAGCTTGGCACTAGCGGGAGCAGATACGCAGTATTTT.

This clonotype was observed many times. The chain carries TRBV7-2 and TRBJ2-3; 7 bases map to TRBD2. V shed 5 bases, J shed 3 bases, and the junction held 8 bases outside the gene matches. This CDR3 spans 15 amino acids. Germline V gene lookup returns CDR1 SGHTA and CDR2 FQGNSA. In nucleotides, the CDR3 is TGTGCCAGCAGCACAATATTCGGGGGGACAGATACGCAGTATTTT. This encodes CASSTIFGGTDTQYF.

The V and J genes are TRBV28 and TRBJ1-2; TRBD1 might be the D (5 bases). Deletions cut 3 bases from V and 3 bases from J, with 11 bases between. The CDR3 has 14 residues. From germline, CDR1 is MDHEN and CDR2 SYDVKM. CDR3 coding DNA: TGTGCCAGCAGTTTGGGGGGTCTATACTATGGCTACACCTTC. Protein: CASSLGGLYYGYTF.

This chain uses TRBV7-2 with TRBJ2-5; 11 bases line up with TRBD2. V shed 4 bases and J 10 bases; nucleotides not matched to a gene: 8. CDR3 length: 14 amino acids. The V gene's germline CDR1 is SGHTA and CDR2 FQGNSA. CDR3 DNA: TGTGCCAGCAGCTCCTTAGCGGGAGGGCCGAGCCAGTACTTC. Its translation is CASSSLAGGPSQYF.

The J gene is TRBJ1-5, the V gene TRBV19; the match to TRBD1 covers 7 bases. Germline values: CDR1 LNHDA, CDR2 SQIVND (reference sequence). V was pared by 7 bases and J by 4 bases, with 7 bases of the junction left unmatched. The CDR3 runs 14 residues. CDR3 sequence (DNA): TGTGCCAGTACCCCCGGGACAGCGAATCAGCCCCAGCATTTT. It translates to CASTPGTANQPQHF. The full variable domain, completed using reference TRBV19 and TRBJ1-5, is DGGITQSPKYLFRKEGQNVTLSCEQNLNHDAMYWYRQDPGQGLRLIYYSQIVNDFQKGDIAEGYSVSREKKESFPLTVTSAQKNPTAFYLCASTPGTANQPQHFGDGTRLSIL.

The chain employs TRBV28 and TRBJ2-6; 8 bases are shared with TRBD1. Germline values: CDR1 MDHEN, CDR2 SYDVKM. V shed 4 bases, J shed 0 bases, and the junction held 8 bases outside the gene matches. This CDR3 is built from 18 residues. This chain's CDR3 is CASSSGQGRGSGANVLTF. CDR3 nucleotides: TGTGCCAGCAGTTCAGGACAGGGTCGAGGCTCTGGGGCCAACGTCCTGACTTTC.